Described below is a single T cell receptor (beta chain) sequence and its context. Its antigen target is currently unknown. Base quality data are lacking; no much larger clone is found one base away. The CDR3 runs 13 amino acids, cysteine and phenylalanine included. Left in the record is the CDR3 DNA by itself, 39 bases read in frame from the first base. The trim is 2 bases for V and 1 base for J, with a gap of 4 bases between the germline ends. From a lookup of the germline V gene, CDR1 and CDR2 are SGHRS and YFSETQ. These data come from a study of cytomegalovirus exposure and HLA in healthy donors (dated by TCRdb to the late 2010s). Context from the whole study: An earlier analysis of roughly 500 of the donors reported around 280 Gb of sequence data and 117 million unique TCR beta sequences obtained from about 179 million T cells. About 330 gigabases of sequencing data and roughly 80 million unique TCR sequences made up an early release that covered 500 to 650 HLA-typed donors. Of the 300 to 500 genotyped donors, 65% to 90% were placed in the genetic ancestry cluster associated with self-reported Caucasian donors. The study aimed to test whether cataloging public T cell receptors could reveal signatures of past pathogen exposure. The T cell repertoires of 666 subjects were profiled by immunosequencing and related to cytomegalovirus serostatus. Along with the approximately 700-subject first cohort, a separate validation cohort of some 130 different subjects was used. High-throughput TCR immunosequencing, statistical association of individual TCRs with disease status, and machine learning were combined to predict cytomegalovirus infection status. A later analysis re-examined previously published TCR beta repertoires from over 500 donors and added high-resolution HLA genotyping to investigate patterns of TCR occurrence. Rather than drawing on any new phenotypic data, the later analysis identified candidate immune exposures from TCR beta sequences and the way those sequences occurred across donors. In an earlier analysis of roughly 540 of the donors, high-throughput TCR beta sequencing was used to judge whether each TCR beta V gene segment behaved as functional or pseudogenic. Donor age, sex, ethnicity and CMV serostatus were compiled alongside the repertoire data. In a later genetic analysis, genome-wide SNP genotypes for 398 of the 666 donors were used, and that subset was treated as a discovery cohort. All discovery cohort repertoires had been generated using a single sequencing platform. Class I and class II HLA loci were covered by the typing at four-digit resolution. Typing coverage varied by locus: roughly 620-640 donors for A, B, C, DRB1 and DQB1; 522 for DQA1; more than 600 for DPA1; more than 450 for DPB1. Roughly 5 DR-DQ haplotypes were handled as single units for association and clustering, since linkage in the cohort was strong. Across 398 genotyped donors of the cohort, an average of roughly 250,000 unique TCR beta nucleotide sequences per donor were sequenced, and roughly 17% of those sequences were non-productive. Here is what the overall study found, with its caveats: In a later analysis, the rate of TCR association differed among HLA loci, with DRB1 alleles having the most associated TCRs and HLA-C alleles having the fewest. V-gene and J-gene trimming of TCR beta chains was associated with a missense DCLRE1C variant in a later genetic analysis, and the association was replicated in an independent cohort. In an earlier analysis of 450 to 750 of the donors, most TCR beta V segments appeared in productive rearrangements about 87% or about 30% of the time, broadly matching IMGT annotations. In a later analysis, several top co-occurrence clusters were reported to appear linked to parvovirus B19, influenza, CMV and Epstein-Barr virus. A cluster of highly shared sequence variants was judged likely to represent a technical artifact of the sequencing pipeline. In a later analysis, HLA-associated TCR beta chains were found to be more clonally expanded and to have lower generation probabilities than equally common non-associated chains. In vitro tests confirmed that a few of the cytomegalovirus-associated TCR beta chains recognize cytomegalovirus antigens. The only immune exposure information available for the cohort was CMV serostatus. Specific HLA alleles were associated with around 18,000 TCR beta sequences at a false discovery rate of 0.05 in a later analysis. A further reported finding was that TCR beta sequences accurately predicted the HLA-A and HLA-B alleles for most subjects in the first cohort. Sequencing depth was assumed to be roughly uniform across donors in the presence/absence analyses, though that assumption may not hold. The study listed 164 TCR beta chains as associated with cytomegalovirus. The authors suggested that the approach could potentially be generalized to other disease states and immunological phenotypes. In both the original and validation cohorts, the classifier was reported to diagnose cytomegalovirus status with high specificity and sensitivity. While some public TCRs were present in many individuals, most TCR sequences turned up only very rarely across donors. Most CMV-associated TCR beta chains appeared to be HLA-restricted in a later analysis, and the HLA associations seemed to be driven largely by CMV exposure. Some IMGT-functional V segments, including TRBV6-2 and TRBV6-3, could not be distinguished by the 87-base-pair reads and were therefore excluded. Correlated functional status among segregating V segments might reflect linkage disequilibrium, but an unknown experimental factor could not be ruled out. In this cohort, only TCR beta chains were sequenced, and detectable features were limited by the absence of alpha or paired-chain data. Assigning TCR associations to individual alleles was difficult when HLA alleles, especially DR and DQ, strongly co-occurred. Compared with the approximately 700-donor mean, donors in an Asian-associated ancestry cluster had fewer N-insertions in productive TCRs, according to a later genetic analysis. About 15 rarely observed V segments, including chromosome 9 orphons, were excluded from the earlier analysis of just under 600 of the donors because counts were too low. Because HLA typing was missing for some donors at each locus, association tests included only the typed subset.

The cohort was made up of 650 to 700 healthy bone marrow donors. All cohort members were sampled while nominally healthy, although unrecorded immune exposures were likely present. The donor was CMV seronegative and was included in the group of a few hundred seronegative cohort members. A peripheral blood sample was collected from each donor, and TCR beta sequencing was performed on peripheral blood mononuclear cells. The Qiagen DNeasy Blood Extraction Kit was used to extract genomic DNA from the blood cell samples. Libraries were built with the immunoSEQ multiplex PCR assay. For the multiplex PCR, a mixture combining 60 forward primers for TCR Vbeta segments and 13 reverse primers for TCR Jbeta segments was used. A multiplex PCR assay on genomic DNA amplified the CDR3 region of rearranged TCR beta genes. Amplified TCR beta libraries were sequenced as 87-base-pair reads on the Illumina HiSeq System. The source study handled its data this way. A later analysis counted around 72 million unique TCR beta chains across the 650 to 700 repertoires, and about 10 million of these chains were shared by at least two donors. To remove PCR and sequencing errors, raw reads were error-corrected and collapsed into unique sequences using a nearest-neighbor algorithm that merged closely related sequences. V, D and J gene segments were assigned by aligning CDR3 sequences to IMGT reference sequences. For a sequence to be retained, a match of at least six nucleotides was required to both a V gene segment and a J gene segment. Rearrangements were classified as productive when the CDR3 lacked stop codons and remained in frame with V and J, and all other rearrangements were classified as non-productive. Following IMGT convention, CDR3 was defined as the stretch from the second conserved V-encoded cysteine to the conserved J-encoded phenylalanine. The earlier analysis of approximately 500 of the donors excluded sequences that lacked an unambiguous match to a single V gene segment. In an earlier analysis of approximately 560 of the donors, a V segment was called functional when productive rearrangements were above 56.7%, and segregating when the standard deviation between donors exceeded 5%. A statistical classification framework was built for diagnosing cytomegalovirus status from the catalog of TCR beta chain sequences. V and J gene assignment, in a later analysis, came from comparing TCR nucleotide sequences with IMGT/GENE-DB human TR gene sequences. A later analysis assigned CDR3 sequences and most-parsimonious VDJ recombination scenarios with the TCRdist pipeline. In a later analysis, each TCR beta chain was defined by its CDR3 amino acid sequence together with its V-gene family, and reads lacking a unique V-gene family were excluded. A later analysis removed several hundred highly shared, low-generation-probability nucleotide sequences to deal with suspected cross-contamination and a sequencing artifact. A later analysis calculated a clonal expansion index for each public chain from normalized within-repertoire ranks of inferred template counts. In a later analysis, generation probabilities were computed with a VDJ recombination model fitted to out-of-frame rearrangements, and the resulting probabilities were checked against IGoR. In a later analysis, hypergeometric tests were used to score TCR-TCR, TCR-HLA and TCR-CMV co-occurrence, with a repertoire-size bias correction applied to TCR pairs. A later analysis estimated false discovery rates by permuting HLA or CMV assignments 20 times. In a later analysis, co-occurring TCRs were grouped using DBSCAN, and TCRdist sequence similarity was added for clustering within HLA-allele-positive subsets. Co-occurrence clustering excluded repertoires with fewer than 30,000 or more than 120,000 public chains, plus five with anomalous nucleotide sharing. TCRdb re-hosts the immuneACCESS table, in-frame sequences only. Its copies lack some clones; in the studies checked, an unresolved V gene accounts for under half of them, and the cause for the rest is not known. V, J and clone size were drawn from that table, and D and trimming were deduced from the DNA. The sample contains 130,000 or so clones, approximately 64% of them found a single time. The top ten hold about 2.6% of the sample.

Recombination linked TRBV5-1 to TRBJ1-5; no D gene can be assigned with confidence. The sequence was obtained from a woman aged 40 to 50 in good health and CMV-seronegative. The sample was PBMCs. The CDR3 protein sequence reads: CASSLTSNQPQHF. The nucleotides read TGCGCCAGCAGCTTAACAAGCAATCAGCCCCAGCATTTT.